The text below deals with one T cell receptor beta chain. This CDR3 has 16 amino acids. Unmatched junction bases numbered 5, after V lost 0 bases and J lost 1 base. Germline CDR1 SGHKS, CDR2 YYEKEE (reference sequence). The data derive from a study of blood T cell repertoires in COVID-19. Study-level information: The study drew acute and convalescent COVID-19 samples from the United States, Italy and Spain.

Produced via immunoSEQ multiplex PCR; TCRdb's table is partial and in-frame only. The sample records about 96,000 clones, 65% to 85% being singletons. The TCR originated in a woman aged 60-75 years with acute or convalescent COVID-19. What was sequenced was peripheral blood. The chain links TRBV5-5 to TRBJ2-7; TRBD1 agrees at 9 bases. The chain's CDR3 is CASSLAGGQGSYEQYF. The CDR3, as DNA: TGTGCCAGCAGCTTGGCCGGGGGACAGGGTTCCTACGAGCAGTACTTC.